Sequencing of this T cell receptor beta chain was carried out in a study of T cells in Graves' hyperthyroidism and ophthalmopathy. Study information: Peripheral blood was taken when the disease was first diagnosed, before any treatment began.

Newly diagnosed patients aged 18 to 65 had hyperthyroidism of under 2 months' duration. Uncontrolled infection, other autoimmune disease, pregnancy or lactation barred patients from enrollment. Together with thyroid ultrasound, orbital computed tomography, serum thyroxine and TRAb, clinical symptoms were used for diagnoses. This clonotype was counted many times. The ends were cut back, 5 bases at V and 0 bases at J, with 11 bases in the middle. This CDR3 spans 14 amino acids. Germline-derived CDR1 and CDR2 are MNHEY and SMNVEV (reference sequence). Amplification of TCR beta CDR3 regions used RNA as the template. Researchers ran a first-round RT-PCR on the TCR CDR3 using the HTBI primer set. One entry per CDR3 protein results from TCRdb running MiXCR on the multiplex PCR reads. The sample holds 500,000 to 650,000 distinct CDR3 sequences, about 15% seen once.

The sample was blood. This chain uses TRBV27 with TRBJ2-7, with a tentative D call TRBD2 (6 bases). The TCR was taken from a woman aged 35 to 49 with Graves' hyperthyroidism. DNA of the CDR3: TGTGCCAGCAGTCCGGGGGACCTCTCCTACGAGCAGTACTTC. This translates into CASSPGDLSYEQYF.